Listed here is a single T cell receptor (beta chain). The antigen is unknown. This sample is part of a study of T cell repertoires in ileal Crohn's disease. Whole-study findings and limits: Clonality above 26.8% at surgery always came with endoscopic recurrence.

Germline CDR1 is SGHRS and CDR2 is YFSETQ. The CDR3 has 16 residues. Trimming cost V 3 bases and J 0 bases; bases outside gene matches: 2. Generated by immunoSEQ multiplex PCR, the TCRdb table keeps only in-frame clones and is missing some. The sample records about 17,000 clones, less than 90% being singletons. The sequence came from an adult with Crohn's disease. The V call is TRBV5-1, the J call TRBJ2-1; 11 positions match TRBD1. The sample taken for sequencing was ileal tissue. The CDR3 coding sequence is TGCGCCAGCAGCTGGGGACAGGGGGGCTCCTACAATGAGCAGTTCTTC. Amino acids: CASSWGQGGSYNEQFF.